This section outlines one TCR beta chain sequence together with its context. The assay was immunoSEQ multiplex PCR, and TCRdb's table has in-frame clones only and misses some. The data contain about 170,000 clones, approximately 90% of them singletons. These data are taken from a study of blood T cell repertoires in COVID-19. Study at large: Italy, Spain and the United States were the sources of the convalescent and acute COVID-19 samples. T cells, B-cell-depleted T cells, or PBMCs provided the cDNA or gDNA that served as material.

The sample comprised peripheral blood. This sequence originates from a man aged 45-65 years with acute or convalescent COVID-19.

The CDR3 sequence is CASSDPGGQPQHF. CDR3 DNA: TGTGCCAGCAGTGACCCAGGGGGACAGCCCCAGCATTTT. The V call is TRBV2, the J call TRBJ1-5, with TRBD1 matching 7 bases. CDR1 SNHLY and CDR2 FYNNEI come from the germline V gene. This CDR3 spans 13 amino acids. V lost 3 bases and J lost 7; bases outside the gene matches: 3.